This record concerns one T cell receptor beta chain sequence. Tregs were sorted as CD4+CD25+CD127-/low cells. TCRdb fed the 5' RACE reads into MiXCR, producing one record per CDR3 protein. The repertoire has over 45,000 distinct CDR3 sequences, roughly 25% of them found once; the top ten carry around 2%. This sequence originates from a female donor with breast cancer. The sequencing input was tumor-infiltrating Tregs sorted from the breast tumor.

The CDR3 DNA reads as TGTGCCAGCACCCTAGCGGGAATCTCCGAGCAGTACTTC. Its translation: CASTLAGISEQYF. The chain combines TRBV6-1 with TRBJ2-7; 9 bases fit TRBD2. J gave up 6 bases and V 7 bases, and 7 bases lay outside the gene matches. The CDR3 has 13 amino acids. Germline V gene sequence: CDR1 MNHNS, CDR2 SASEGT.